The T cell receptor beta chain described here comes from a study of blood T cell repertoires in COVID-19. Background on the study: Acute and convalescent COVID-19 samples came from the United States, Italy and Spain. T cells, B-cell-depleted T cells, or PBMCs provided the cDNA or gDNA that served as material.

This clone came up once. This specimen includes other DNA sequences encoding the same CDR3. The CDR3 is made up of 14 amino acids. CDR1 and CDR2 (germline): LGHDT, YNNKEL (reference sequence). V was trimmed by 4 bases and J by 2 bases, leaving 10 bases between them. In the original processing: Estimates of nucleated cell counts were drawn from the amplification of reference gene primers. Data came from immunoSEQ multiplex PCR; TCRdb stores just in-frame clones and leaves some out. The D gene and trimming were derived from the DNA, and the V and J assignments and clone size from that table. Of 40,000 to 50,000 clones listed, roughly nine tenths are singletons.

The sample was peripheral blood. The rearrangement uses TRBV3-1 (or the pseudogene TRBV3-2) and TRBJ2-3; tentatively, D is TRBD2 (6 bases). This sequence originates from a human donor in a cohort sampled during active COVID-19. In DNA form, the CDR3 reads TGTGCCAGCAGCCCCTTAGCGGACACAGATACGCAGTATTTT. Its translation: CASSPLADTDTQYF.